This T cell receptor beta chain was sequenced for a study of identical twins. Study results and caveats: There were fewer insertions in abundant cord blood beta clonotypes, but memory repertoires showed no such pattern. Compared with unrelated sharing, twin-shared out-of-frame alpha sequences had more low-probability sequences.

The V end lost 9 bases, the J end lost 6 bases, and 15 bases lay between the germline ends. This CDR3 comprises 13 residues. CDR1 ENHRY and CDR2 SYGVKD come from the germline V gene. TCRdb re-analysed the 5' RACE reads in MiXCR, keeping a single row per CDR3 protein. Here the sample spans approximately 210,000 distinct CDR3 sequences, more than 15% being singletons. On this clonotype: Its antigen is unknown.

The sample also formed part of further work on T cells expressing NK-cell markers. That work adds: In a group of several donors, dominant NKG2C+ clonotypes represented 1.0-7.0% of CD8+ T cells. A handful of donors showed these clonotypes also leading the CD3+CD56-NKG2C+ fraction.

This TCR came from a woman younger than 30 in good health. V usage is TRBV10-3 and J usage is TRBJ2-1; D remains unclear. The specimen was CD8+ T cells sorted from blood. CDR3 loop: CAIREVFGNEQFF. CDR3 bases: TGTGCCATAAGGGAAGTTTTTGGCAATGAGCAGTTCTTC.